This TCR beta chain was captured in a study of regulatory T cells in long-lasting Graves disease. Investigators prepared the TCR beta libraries by applying iRepertoire HTBI primers and Arm-PCR of CDR3 regions. TCRdb reprocessed the multiplex PCR reads with MiXCR, giving one entry per CDR3 protein. The sample yields around 400,000 distinct CDR3 sequences, 15% seen once. V was shortened by 8 bases and J by 0 bases, with 8 bases between the two germline ends. Per germline, CDR1 MNHNS and CDR2 SASEGT. This CDR3 contains 13 residues. Regarding time point: newly diagnosed GD, antithyroid drugs for less than 3 months. RNA extracted from PBMCs served as the sequencing template. In the case of this clonotype: Its antigen is as yet unknown.

Whole-study findings and limits: Segments TRBV28, TRBJ1-2 and TRBJ2-5 showed preferential usage in persistent disease.

The sample was also reused in another study, on T cells in Graves' hyperthyroidism and ophthalmopathy.

V usage is TRBV6-1 and J usage is TRBJ2-1; no definite D call. This material consisted of peripheral blood mononuclear cells (PBMCs), taken at new diagnosis, from a patient treated with antithyroid drugs. The origin of this receptor is a woman between 35 and 50 years old with Graves disease. The CDR3 bases are TGTGCCAGCCGACAAGACTCCTACAATGAGCAGTTCTTC. This sequence encodes CASRQDSYNEQFF.